Below, 4 T cell receptor beta chains from the same sample are listed, as sequenced in a study of shared clonotypes between healthy human individuals. Clones were read by immunoSEQ multiplex PCR, and TCRdb kept only the in-frame ones, dropping some. Here the sample spans a few million clones, about 92% being singletons. Sequencing was performed on naive CD4+ T cells from PBMCs. Subset: CD45RA+ positively selected. The receptors shown here come from a man aged 18 to 29 in good health. Some clones in this sample may be carry-over from other donors' samples.

The chain joins TRBV7-8 to TRBJ2-5; no firm D call. V lost 5 bases, J lost 4 bases, and 8 bases lay in between. This CDR3 spans 12 amino acids. The germline V gene encodes CDR1 SGHVS and CDR2 FQNEAQ. CDR3 DNA sequence: TGTGCCAGCAGCATTAGCAGAGAGACCCAGTACTTC. It codes for CASSISRETQYF.

The chain employs TRBV5-1 and TRBJ2-3; D not resolved. The CDR3 is 15 amino acids. Germline V gene data show CDR1 as SGHRS and CDR2 as YFSETQ. The V end was cut by 0 bases, the J end by 5 bases, with 13 bases between. CDR3 residues: CASSLGQVLGDTQYF. The CDR3 nucleotides read TGCGCCAGCAGCTTGGGGCAGGTTTTGGGAGATACGCAGTATTTT.

The chain uses TRBV28 and TRBJ2-1, with a tentative D call TRBD2 (6 bases). The CDR3 extends over 16 amino acids. V was cut by 2 bases and J by 0 bases, with 11 bases left in between. Germline CDR1 and CDR2: MDHEN and SYDVKM. CDR3 in DNA: TGTGCCAGCAGTTTACCGGACGGGAGCTCCTACAATGAGCAGTTCTTC. Its protein is CASSLPDGSSYNEQFF. Variable domain in full (rest from reference TRBV28 and TRBJ2-1): DVKVTQSSRYLVKRTGEKVFLECVQDMDHENMFWYRQDPGLGLRLIYFSYDVKMKEKGDIPEGYSVSREKKERFSLILESASTNQTSMYLCASSLPDGSSYNEQFFGPGTRLTVL.

A note on this clone: The sample contains more than one DNA sequence encoding this CDR3. The J gene is TRBJ2-1, the V gene TRBV5-1; D unclear. V shed 2 bases and J shed 4 bases, with 4 bases lying between them. CDR1 and CDR2 (germline): SGHRS, YFSETQ. CDR3 length: 12 amino acids. CDR3 in DNA: TGCGCCAGCAGCTTACAATACAATGAGCAGTTCTTC. It specifies CASSLQYNEQFF. The full variable domain, with the rest looked up from reference TRBV5-1 and TRBJ2-1, is KAGVTQTPRYLIKTRGQQVTLSCSPISGHRSVSWYQQTPGQGLQFLFEYFSETQRNKGNFPGRFSGRQFSNSRSEMNVSTLELGDSALYLCASSLQYNEQFFGPGTRLTVL.